This T cell receptor (beta chain) was captured in a study of cytomegalovirus exposure and HLA in healthy donors. The PCR ran on 60 Vbeta and 13 Jbeta primers. Profiled with immunoSEQ multiplex PCR; TCRdb holds only in-frame clones, not every one. Among around 150,000 clones listed, approximately 80% were seen once. General study results and limits: Most TCR beta V segments were productive about 87% or about 30% of the time in an earlier analysis. Later on, a genetic analysis was performed. It linked a missense variant in DCLRE1C with V- and J-gene trimming of TCR beta. High sensitivity and specificity were reportedly achieved when the classifier diagnosed cytomegalovirus status.

This CDR3 region has 14 residues. Germline CDR1 is SGHDT and CDR2 is YYEEEE. The ends lost 6 bases at V and 3 bases at J; junction bases unmatched: 9. About this clone: Its matching antigen is unknown.

Sequenced sample: PBMCs. V usage is TRBV5-6 and J usage is TRBJ2-7; 7 bases are a match to TRBD1. The receptor's source is a man younger than 35 in good health and CMV-seropositive. CDR3 nucleotides: TGTGCCAGCACCCTAACCGGGACAGACTACGAGCAGTACTTC. It yields the protein CASTLTGTDYEQYF.